What follows are 27 T cell receptor beta chains derived from one specimen sequenced in a study of tumor and adjacent non-tumor tissue in lung cancer. This sample's RNA came from whole unsorted tissue. A modified ARM-PCR protocol with three rounds of nested PCR amplified TCRbeta. From the multiplex PCR reads, TCRdb called clonotypes with MiXCR, one entry per CDR3 protein. The repertoire holds about 93,000 distinct CDR3 sequences, with 67% as singletons. The sequenced material came from lung tumor tissue. Every receptor here comes from a man in his sixties with non-small cell lung cancer.

This clonotype was detected many times. CDR3 protein: CASKEQFGDMNTEAFF. DNA for the CDR3: TGTGCCAGCAAGGAACAGTTCGGCGATATGAACACTGAAGCTTTCTTT. The V call is TRBV6-1, the J call TRBJ1-1; D unresolved. V was clipped by 7 bases and J by 0 bases, with 18 bases between them. Germline values: CDR1 MNHNS, CDR2 SASEGT. This CDR3 is built from 16 residues.

As for this clonotype: The CDR3 does not close with the conserved phenylalanine or tryptophan, likely indicating a read error. No DNA is shown, since the ends of the CDR3 on it are uncertain; the CDR3 is the one TCRdb lists. The genes are TRBV12-5 and TRBJ2-1; TRBD1 is the table's D call, not checked against the DNA. The CDR3 is made up of 16 amino acids, end residues included. CDR1 and CDR2 from the germline V gene are LGHNT and FRNRAP. The CDR3 loop is CASGLVQGQATDEQLL.

The rearrangement links TRBV10-2 to TRBJ1-5; D remains ambiguous. Germline-derived CDR1 and CDR2 are WSHSY and SAAADI. With 2 bases removed from V and 5 bases from J, the gap between germline ends came to 16 bases. There are 16 residues in the CDR3. CDR3 nucleotides: TGCGCCAGCAGTGAGACGGGTGGGGTTGGCTATCAGCCCCAGCATTTT. It yields the protein CASSETGGVGYQPQHF.

A word on this clonotype: Relative to the germline gene, one junction end is altered; a read error may explain this. As DNA, the CDR3 is TGTGCAAGCACCCTAGGGACTTCCTCTAACTATAGCTACACCTTC. This translates into CASTLGTSSNYSYTF. V gene TRBV5-4 combines with J gene TRBJ1-2; D is possibly TRBD1 (5 bases). CDR3 length: 15 residues. The germline gives CDR1 SGHNT, CDR2 YYREEE (reference sequence). Complete variable domain (other parts from reference TRBV5-4 and TRBJ1-2): ETGVTQSPTHLIKTRGQQVTLRCSSQSGHNTVSWYQQALGQGPQFIFQYYREEENGRGNFPPRFSGLQFPNYSSELNVNALELDDSALYLCASTLGTSSNYSYTFGSGTRLTVV.

The chain combines TRBV29-1 with TRBJ2-1; D remains ambiguous. Between the trimmed V and J ends, which lost 8 bases and 4 bases, there was a span of 18 bases. The V gene's germline CDR1 is SQVTM and CDR2 ANQGSEA. CDR3 length: 14 amino acids. The CDR3 DNA is TGCAGCACTGATCCCCTGGAGAAATACAATGAGCAGTTCTTC. Its translation: CSTDPLEKYNEQFF.

This rearrangement joins TRBV29-1 to TRBJ1-2; the D gene is possibly TRBD1 (5 bases). Germline CDR1 SQVTM, CDR2 ANQGSEA. The CDR3 is 12 residues long. V was pared by 7 bases and J by 5 bases, with 14 bases between. The CDR3 loop is CSALVGHYGYTF. The CDR3 nucleotides read TGCAGCGCCCTGGTGGGGCATTATGGCTACACCTTC.

This clonotype was seen ten or more times. V is TRBV29-1 and J is TRBJ2-5; weak D call: TRBD2 (7 bases). CDR3 length equals 14 residues. CDR1 SQVTM and CDR2 ANQGSEA come from the germline V gene. The V end was cut by 6 bases, the J end by 5 bases, with 19 bases between. The CDR3 protein is CSVLGGPMRETQYF. The CDR3 region has the DNA TGCAGCGTCCTCGGGGGGCCGATGAGGGAGACCCAGTACTTC.

The chain employs TRBV20-1 and TRBJ1-1, with D maybe TRBD1 (5 bases). This CDR3 region has 14 residues. Germline CDR1 DFQATT, CDR2 SNEGSKA (reference sequence). The CDR3 DNA reads as TGCTATGCCAAAAATGCAGGGAAGAACACTGAAGCTTTCTTT. Encoded protein: CYAKNAGKNTEAFF.

The chain has TRBV6-1 and TRBJ1-2, with 7 bases lining up with TRBD1. CDR1 and CDR2 from the germline V gene are MNHNS and SASEGT. The CDR3 contains 18 residues. Trimming cost V 4 bases and J 3 bases; bases outside gene matches: 17. The CDR3 reads CASSGGINRNRGDYGYTF. Written as DNA, the CDR3 is TGTGCCAGCAGTGGGGGTATCAACCGGAACAGGGGAGACTATGGCTACACCTTC.

In the case of this clonotype: Likely a read error: the CDR3 ends without its conserved phenylalanine or tryptophan. The limits of the CDR3 on the DNA are not certain, so only TCRdb's listed CDR3 is given. The V and J genes are TRBV6-1 and TRBJ2-1; the table's D call TRBD1 went unverified against the DNA. CDR1 and CDR2 (germline): MNHNS, SASEGT. Both ends counted, the CDR3 spans 12 residues. CDR3 in amino acids: CASSYRGSEQLS.

The CDR3 DNA sequence: TGTGCCAGCAGTTATTTAGGGAGAGGGGCCTACAATGAGCAGTTCTTC. The encoded protein is CASSYLGRGAYNEQFF. The J gene is TRBJ2-1, the V gene TRBV12-3 or TRBV12-4, with D possibly called TRBD1 or TRBD2 (5 bases each). The CDR3 sequence is 16 residues long. The ends were cut back, 4 bases at V and 2 bases at J, with 15 bases in the middle.

The rearrangement uses TRBV5-1 and TRBJ2-2; tentatively, D is TRBD1 (6 bases). The V end was cut by 6 bases, the J end by 7 bases, with 13 bases between. Germline loops: CDR1 SGHRS, CDR2 YFSETQ. CDR3 length: 13 amino acids. The CDR3 loop reads CASNPGTIGELFF. Here the CDR3 DNA reads TGCGCCAGCAACCCCGGGACAATCGGGGAGCTGTTTTTT. Filled out from reference TRBV5-1 and TRBJ2-2, the complete variable domain reads KAGVTQTPRYLIKTRGQQVTLSCSPISGHRSVSWYQQTPGQGLQFLFEYFSETQRNKGNFPGRFSGRQFSNSRSEMNVSTLELGDSALYLCASNPGTIGELFFGEGSRLTVL.

Comments on this clonotype: Because it lacks the conserved phenylalanine or tryptophan at the end, this CDR3 is likely a read error. V and J are TRBV4-1 and TRBJ2-7; D might be TRBD1 (5 bases). From germline, CDR1 is MGHRA and CDR2 YSYEKL. V dropped 0 bases and J dropped 1 base, with 16 bases sitting between them. This CDR3 spans 17 amino acids. The CDR3 is CASSQEVGLGWSYEQYL. In DNA form, the CDR3 reads TGCGCCAGCAGCCAAGAGGTGGGGCTCGGCTGGTCCTACGAGCAGTACCTC.

About this clonotype itself: No conserved phenylalanine or tryptophan is present at the end of the CDR3, so a read error is the likely explanation. The chain employs TRBV12-3 or TRBV12-4 and TRBJ2-3; 7 bases line up with TRBD2. The CDR3 has 15 amino acids. V was clipped by 6 bases and J by 2 bases; unmatched bases: 8. The CDR3 loop is CASRKGTNATDTQYL. CDR3 DNA: TGTGCCAGCAGGAAGGGGACTAACGCCACAGATACGCAGTATCTT.

For this clonotype: Germline is not matched at one junction end, which may reflect a read error. The CDR3 protein is CASMIGQFTGELFF. In nucleotides, the CDR3 is TGTGCAAGCATGATTGGACAGTTCACCGGGGAGCTGTTTTTT. This chain uses TRBV5-4 with TRBJ2-2; TRBD1 might be the D (6 bases). The CDR3 has 14 residues. The V gene's germline CDR1 is SGHNT and CDR2 YYREEE (reference sequence).

This rearrangement joins TRBV29-1 to TRBJ2-1, with TRBD2 matching over 10 bases. The CDR3 contains 13 residues. Germline V CDR1 and CDR2: SQVTM, ANQGSEA. The J segment lost 15 bases and the V segment lost 6 bases, leaving 14 bases of the junction unmatched. The CDR3: CSVAGTSANELFF. The DNA of the CDR3 is TGCAGCGTCGCCGGGACTAGCGCCAATGAACTGTTCTTC.

Regarding this clonotype: One junction end disagrees with the germline gene, perhaps due to a read error. V is TRBV6-5 and J is TRBJ1-5, with TRBD1 as a possible D gene (5 bases). CDR3 length: 14 amino acids. CDR1 is MNHEY and CDR2 is SVGAGI in the germline V gene. CDR3 region: CASSRQGRNQPQQF. The CDR3, as DNA: TGTGCTAGCAGCCGTCAGGGTCGCAATCAGCCCCAGCAGTTT.

This clonotype was seen many times. The chain couples TRBV4-2 to TRBJ2-1, with 9 bases matching TRBD2. The CDR3 loop spans 16 amino acids. Trimming at V came to 6 bases and at J to 0 bases, leaving 6 bases not matched to a gene. Germline CDR1 is LGHNA and CDR2 is YNFKEQ. The CDR3 here is CASSLNSGSSYNEQFF. CDR3 in DNA: TGTGCCAGCAGTCTTAATAGCGGGAGCTCCTACAATGAGCAGTTCTTC.

This clonotype was counted ten times or more. This may be a read error, as it is one base from a much larger clone. A read error is likely, as this CDR3 ends without the conserved phenylalanine or tryptophan. This chain links TRBV6-5 with TRBJ2-2; 8 nucleotides match TRBD1. V gave up 4 bases and J gave up 6 bases; unmatched junction bases: 4. CDR1 MNHEY and CDR2 SVGAGI come from the germline V gene. The CDR3 has 14 residues. As DNA, the CDR3 is TGTGCCAGCAGTTTCTCACAGGGGGCCGGGGAGCTGTTTCTT. It specifies CASSFSQGAGELFL.

In regard to this clonotype: Germline and junction disagree at one end, which may indicate a read error. The chain uses TRBV6-1 and TRBJ2-1; 7 bases line up with TRBD2. The CDR3 spans 13 residues. Germline lookup yields CDR1 MNHNS and CDR2 SASEGT. CDR3 amino acids: CTSGTAPINEQFF. CDR3 sequence (DNA): TGTACCAGCGGGACTGCCCCTATCAATGAGCAGTTCTTC.

The table lists this clonotype with a few counts. One end of the junction varies from germline; a read error may be responsible. V is TRBV11-2 and J is TRBJ2-1; D possibly corresponds to TRBD1 (5 bases). Germline CDR1 SGHAT, CDR2 FQNNGV. CDR3 length equals 15 residues. This CDR3 is CASGLESGPWNEQLF. The CDR3 DNA follows: TGTGCCAGCGGCTTAGAGTCAGGGCCTTGGAATGAGCAGCTCTTC. Full variable domain (remainder filled in from reference TRBV11-2 and TRBJ2-1): EAGVAQSPRYKIIEKRQSVAFWCNPISGHATLYWYQQILGQGPKLLIQFQNNGVVDDSQLPKDRFSAERLKGVDSTLKIQPAKLEDSAVYLCASGLESGPWNEQLFGPGTRLTVL.

The chain combines TRBV11-2 with TRBJ1-2; no clear D. The CDR3 consists of 15 residues. V was clipped by 9 bases and J by 5 bases, with 22 bases between them. CDR1 and CDR2 (germline): SGHAT, FQNNGV. The CDR3 bases are TGTGCCAGGAGCCAGTGGGCCGACCCACGGTATGGCTACACCTTC. Translated: CARSQWADPRYGYTF.

This clonotype was observed a handful of times. One base away lies a much larger clone, so this may be a sequencing read error. The chain is built from TRBV12-3 or TRBV12-4 and TRBJ2-7; 7 bases are a match to TRBD2. This CDR3 has 16 residues. The CDR3 here is CANSLVGGSGKDEQYF. The CDR3 DNA reads TGTGCCAACAGTTTAGTGGGCGGGAGTGGTAAGGACGAGCAGTACTTC.

In the case of this clonotype: The CDR3 carries no conserved terminal phenylalanine or tryptophan, so it likely arises from a read error. The gene calls are TRBV5-4 and TRBJ2-2; perhaps TRBD1 as D (6 bases). Germline-derived CDR1 and CDR2 are SGHNT and YYREEE (reference sequence). This CDR3 is built from 14 residues. The CDR3 sequence: CACSLGGITGELFL. The CDR3 DNA reads TGTGCCTGCAGCTTAGGGGGAATCACCGGGGAGCTGTTTCTT.

About this clonotype itself: This could be a read error, since a much larger clone is one nucleotide away. CDR3 DNA sequence: TGCAGCCCATCACCCTGTAATCAGCCCCAGCGTTTT. This sequence encodes CSPSPCNQPQRF. The chain is built from TRBV29-1 and TRBJ1-5; D remains unclear. Looked up from germline, CDR1 is SQVTM and CDR2 is ANQGSEA. This CDR3 spans 12 amino acids. The full variable domain, with the rest looked up from reference TRBV29-1 and TRBJ1-5, is SAVISQKPSRDICQRGTSLTIQCQVDSQVTMMFWYRQQPGQSLTLIATANQGSEATYESGFVIDKFPISRPNLTFSTLTVSNMSPEDSSIYLCSPSPCNQPQRFGDGTRLSIL.

This clonotype appeared many times. The chain combines TRBV5-1 with TRBJ1-1; maybe TRBD1 (6 bases). Trimming stripped 4 bases from V and 4 bases from J, with 17 bases between. The germline gives CDR1 SGHRS, CDR2 YFSETQ. This CDR3 spans 15 amino acids. The CDR3 region is CASSPLGGGGTEAFF. DNA for the CDR3: TGCGCCAGCAGCCCCCTTGGGGGGGGCGGCACTGAAGCTTTCTTT.

To note about this clonotype: A read error may explain this, as a much larger clone is one base away. This CDR3 is CSAGHHETQYF. CDR3 nucleotide sequence: TGCAGTGCGGGGCACCATGAGACCCAGTACTTC. This chain joins TRBV20-1 and TRBJ2-5; TRBD1 might be the D (5 bases). The CDR3 has 11 amino acids. The germline CDR1 and CDR2 sequences are DFQATT and SNEGSKA (reference sequence).